This record concerns one T cell receptor (beta chain) sequence. The source of the sample is a study of blood T cells in healthy people across ages. Germline V gives CDR1 DFQATT, CDR2 SNEGSKA (reference sequence). The junction had 4 bases not matched to a gene; V was cut back by 6 bases and J by 2 bases. The CDR3 sequence is 13 residues long. Then a second PCR, running roughly 6 to 12 cycles, was carried out with a sample-barcoded 5' primer and a J-beta primer mix. TCRdb independently ran MiXCR on the 5' RACE reads; one entry per CDR3 protein. The table lists roughly 680,000 distinct CDR3 sequences, over 40% of them singletons.

This chain joins TRBV20-1 and TRBJ2-7; 10 positions agree with TRBD2. The sequencing sample was made of blood. The TCR was taken from an elderly woman in good health. The DNA for the CDR3 is TGCAGTGCCACCAGCGGGAGGGCCTACGAGCAGTACTTC. Translating gives CSATSGRAYEQYF.